A single sample is the source of the 2 T cell receptor beta chains below, sequenced in a study of blood T cell repertoires in COVID-19. Method: immunoSEQ multiplex PCR; TCRdb's copy keeps in-frame clones and lacks some. Found here are about 400,000 clones, 87% of them singletons; the top ten hold almost 2%. Sequencing was done on a sample of PBMCs or T cells enriched from blood (not recorded which). The receptor source for this set is a young woman with acute COVID-19.

The gene calls are TRBV5-1 and TRBJ2-6; no clear D gene. This CDR3 has 16 amino acids. V was clipped by 4 bases and J by 0 bases, with 11 bases between them. The germline CDR1 and CDR2 sequences are SGHRS and YFSETQ. The CDR3 region is CASSVSDPSGANVLTF. For the CDR3, the DNA is TGCGCCAGCAGCGTCAGCGACCCCTCTGGGGCCAACGTCCTGACTTTC.

This clone was found once. V gene TRBV29-1 combines with J gene TRBJ2-4, with 9 bases aligning to TRBD1. V shed 7 bases and J 5 bases; nucleotides not matched to a gene: 6. Germline V gene data show CDR1 as SQVTM and CDR2 as ANQGSEA. This CDR3 region has 13 residues. The CDR3: CSAPGQGENIQYF. The CDR3 bases are TGCAGCGCCCCGGGACAGGGCGAAAACATTCAGTACTTC.